A single sample is the source of the 30 T cell receptor beta chains below, sequenced in a study of cytomegalovirus exposure and HLA in healthy donors. Clones were read by immunoSEQ multiplex PCR, and TCRdb kept only the in-frame ones, dropping some. The sample includes a few hundred thousand clones, 86% of them seen just once. Material for sequencing was PBMCs. These receptor sequences come from a woman aged 18 to 35 in good health and CMV-seronegative.

The CDR3 loop is CASSQGATLDYEQYF. Here the CDR3 DNA reads TGCGCCAGCAGCCAAGGGGCTACTTTAGACTACGAGCAGTACTTC. The chain is built from TRBV4-1 and TRBJ2-7; D is unclear. V lost 1 base to trimming and J lost 3 bases, with 13 bases between them. The CDR3 totals 15 residues. Germline V lookup: CDR1 MGHRA, CDR2 YSYEKL.

In its sample, this clone was seen once. CDR3 loop: CASSLGTAYEQYF. The CDR3 DNA reads as TGTGCCAGCAGTTTGGGGACTGCTTATGAGCAGTACTTC. The genes are TRBV27 and TRBJ2-7; TRBD2 might be the D (6 bases). CDR1 and CDR2 from the germline V gene are MNHEY and SMNVEV (reference sequence). The CDR3 is made up of 13 amino acids. V shed 3 bases and J shed 7 bases, with 13 bases lying between them.

This clone showed up just a few times. J is TRBJ2-3 and V is TRBV9; a weak D match, TRBD2 (6 bases). With 3 bases removed from V and 3 bases from J, the gap between germline ends came to 11 bases. The CDR3 has 14 residues. Germline V CDR1 and CDR2: SGDLS, YYNGEE. DNA of the CDR3: TGTGCCAGCAGCGCGGGGGACGGAACAGATACGCAGTATTTT. Amino acid sequence: CASSAGDGTDTQYF. The full variable domain, with the rest looked up from reference TRBV9 and TRBJ2-3, is DSGVTQTPKHLITATGQRVTLRCSPRSGDLSVYWYQQSLDQGLQFLIQYYNGEERAKGNILERFSAQQFPDLHSELNLSSLELGDSALYFCASSAGDGTDTQYFGPGTRLTVL.

The rearrangement links TRBV27 to TRBJ2-5; 14 bases are shared with TRBD2. Unmatched junction bases numbered 10, after V lost 9 bases and J lost 4 bases. Germline V gives CDR1 MNHEY, CDR2 SMNVEV (reference sequence). The CDR3 loop spans 16 amino acids. The CDR3 DNA reads TGTGCCAGTAAACTTGGGACTAGCGGGAGAGGAGAGACCCAGTACTTC. Residues: CASKLGTSGRGETQYF.

This clone was counted between two and nine times. This chain uses TRBV7-6 with TRBJ1-6; the D is unclear. Per germline, CDR1 SGHVS and CDR2 FNYEAQ. Trimming pared 3 bases from V and 7 bases from J, leaving 10 bases between. This CDR3 has 14 residues. CDR3 amino acids: CASSLTPTNSPLHF. CDR3 in DNA: TGTGCCAGCAGCTTGACACCAACCAATTCACCCCTCCACTTT.

This clone was counted a few times. V is TRBV4-2 and J is TRBJ2-7, with TRBD2 matching over 9 bases. Trimming removed 1 base from V and 1 base from J; junction bases left unmatched: 2. Germline assignment: CDR1 LGHNA and CDR2 YNFKEQ. The CDR3 is made up of 15 amino acids. The CDR3 protein is CASSQGLAVSYEQYF. The CDR3 nucleotides are TGTGCCAGCAGCCAAGGACTAGCGGTTTCCTACGAGCAGTACTTC.

In this sample, this clone turned up once. This chain uses TRBV6-6 with TRBJ2-7; TRBD2 agrees at 9 bases. Looked up from germline, CDR1 is MNHNY and CDR2 is SVGAGI (reference sequence). The CDR3 covers 13 residues. Germline trimming cut 8 bases from V and 5 bases from J; bases unmatched to any gene: 7. DNA of the CDR3: TGTGCCAGCCTCGGCGGGAGGGCCCACGAGCAGTACTTC. Its translation: CASLGGRAHEQYF.

The chain couples TRBV4-1 to TRBJ2-2, with D uncertain. V was cut by 4 bases and J by 4 bases, with 4 bases left in between. The CDR3 is 12 amino acids. Germline V gene lookup returns CDR1 MGHRA and CDR2 YSYEKL. CDR3 loop: CASSPITGELFF. Here the CDR3 DNA reads TGCGCCAGCAGCCCTATCACCGGGGAGCTGTTTTTT.

This rearrangement joins TRBV29-1 to TRBJ2-4; TRBD1 aligns across 7 bases. CDR3 length: 16 residues. Germline CDR1 and CDR2: SQVTM and ANQGSEA. V dropped 1 base and J dropped 9; count of bases not matched to a gene: 15. As DNA, the CDR3 is TGCAGCGTTGAAGGGATTATGATGGGGACAGAGGTCATTCAGTACTTC. As protein: CSVEGIMMGTEVIQYF.

The CDR3 spells CASSSIRGSYYQLNTEAFF. The CDR3 region has the DNA TGTGCCAGCAGTTCAATTCGGGGTTCTTACTACCAGTTAAACACTGAAGCTTTCTTT. The chain recombines TRBV27 with TRBJ1-1; D gene ambiguous. This CDR3 has 19 amino acids. In germline, CDR1 is MNHEY, CDR2 SMNVEV (reference sequence). V gave up 4 bases and J gave up 2 bases, with 26 bases separating them.

The chain combines TRBV29-1 with TRBJ2-4, with TRBD2 identical over 7 bases. The CDR3 is 20 amino acids. Per germline, CDR1 SQVTM and CDR2 ANQGSEA. With 1 base clipped from V and 5 bases from J, the junction kept 23 bases outside the gene matches. The CDR3 spells CSVEALSLAESPPGENIQYF. The CDR3 nucleotides read TGCAGCGTTGAAGCCCTATCTCTAGCGGAGTCTCCCCCCGGGGAAAACATTCAGTACTTC.

The rearrangement links TRBV18 to TRBJ2-7, with 8 nucleotides matching TRBD1. The J segment lost 3 bases and the V segment lost 8 bases, leaving 6 bases of the junction unmatched. This CDR3 contains 13 residues. CDR1 and CDR2 (germline): KGHSH, LQKENI. The chain's CDR3 is CASQTGQGYEQYF. In nucleotides, the CDR3 is TGTGCCAGCCAAACCGGACAGGGCTACGAGCAGTACTTC.

DNA for the CDR3: TGTGCCTTAAGGTCCGGGACAGGTTACACTGAAGCTTTCTTT. Its protein is CALRSGTGYTEAFF. The rearrangement joins TRBV30 to TRBJ1-1, with 8 bases fitting TRBD1. The V gene end was trimmed by 7 bases and the J gene end by 3 bases; junction bases not matched to a gene: 10. This CDR3 region has 14 residues. Germline V gives CDR1 GTSNPN, CDR2 SVGIG (reference sequence).

V usage is TRBV9 and J usage is TRBJ2-1, with 8 bases fitting TRBD2. In germline, CDR1 is SGDLS, CDR2 YYNGEE. This CDR3 region has 17 residues. V lost 3 bases, J lost 0 bases, and 8 bases stayed unmatched. CDR3 sequence reads: CASSALAALRSYNEQFF. CDR3 DNA: TGTGCCAGCAGCGCACTAGCGGCATTGCGCTCCTACAATGAGCAGTTCTTC.

CDR3 bases: TGTGCCACCCGGCGGGGGACAGGGGAGAACACCGGGGAGCTGTTTTTT. This encodes CATRRGTGENTGELFF. The V gene is TRBV2, the J gene TRBJ2-2; 10 nucleotides line up with TRBD1. The CDR3 totals 16 residues. J lost 1 base, V lost 10 bases, and 9 bases had no gene match. In germline, CDR1 is SNHLY, CDR2 FYNNEI.

This rearrangement joins TRBV27 to TRBJ2-2; 10 nucleotides match TRBD1. This CDR3 is built from 18 residues. J was trimmed by 3 bases and V by 5 bases; bases with no gene match: 12. Germline V gene lookup returns CDR1 MNHEY and CDR2 SMNVEV (reference sequence). This CDR3 reads CASSPTPGTGADTGELFF. The CDR3 DNA reads TGTGCCAGCAGTCCCACCCCCGGGACAGGGGCCGACACCGGGGAGCTGTTTTTT.

This rearrangement joins TRBV6-6 to TRBJ2-4, with 8 bases lining up with TRBD1. The CDR3 contains 15 residues. Per germline, CDR1 MNHNY and CDR2 SVGAGI (reference sequence). V shed 6 bases and J 6 bases; nucleotides not matched to a gene: 10. DNA of the CDR3: TGTGCCAGCAGCGGGTTTGGACAGGGAGGAAACATTCAGTACTTC. Protein product: CASSGFGQGGNIQYF.

This clone was picked up a small number of times. The chain links TRBV5-1 to TRBJ2-3, with 8 bases identical to TRBD1. Trimming at V came to 4 bases and at J to 2 bases, leaving 6 bases not matched to a gene. The CDR3 loop spans 15 amino acids. Germline CDR1 is SGHRS and CDR2 is YFSETQ. This CDR3 is CASSDVTGVTDTQYF. CDR3 bases: TGCGCCAGCAGCGATGTGACAGGGGTCACAGATACGCAGTATTTT.

The V gene is TRBV29-1, the J gene TRBJ2-5; TRBD1 aligns across 7 bases. The CDR3 totals 13 residues. Germline V gives CDR1 SQVTM, CDR2 ANQGSEA. The V and J ends lost 3 bases and 3 bases, in that order; junction bases with no gene match: 4. CDR3 DNA sequence: TGCAGCGTTGAGACAGGGTGGGAAGAGACCCAGTACTTC. It yields the protein CSVETGWEETQYF. Full variable domain (rest looked up from reference TRBV29-1 and TRBJ2-5): SAVISQKPSRDICQRGTSLTIQCQVDSQVTMMFWYRQQPGQSLTLIATANQGSEATYESGFVIDKFPISRPNLTFSTLTVSNMSPEDSSIYLCSVETGWEETQYFGPGTRLLVL.

This clone is a singleton in its sample. This rearrangement joins TRBV28 to TRBJ1-4; 8 bases agree with TRBD1. Germline CDR1 MDHEN, CDR2 SYDVKM. This CDR3 has 15 residues. The junction had 7 bases not matched to a gene; V was cut back by 2 bases and J by 8 bases. The CDR3 spells CASSLPNRGSEKLFF. CDR3 coding DNA: TGTGCCAGCAGTTTACCTAACAGGGGGAGCGAAAAACTGTTTTTT.

The J gene is TRBJ2-7, the V gene TRBV7-9; 15 bases line up with TRBD2. Trimming removed 4 bases from V and 3 bases from J; junction bases left unmatched: 13. CDR1 and CDR2 from the germline V gene are SEHNR and FQNEAQ (reference sequence). This CDR3 comprises 19 residues. Here the CDR3 DNA reads TGTGCCAGCAGCTCCCCCCGGGGGACTAGCGGGAGGCCCAACTACGAGCAGTACTTC. Translation: CASSSPRGTSGRPNYEQYF. The full variable domain, rest sourced from reference TRBV7-9 and TRBJ2-7, is DTGVSQNPRHKITKRGQNVTFRCDPISEHNRLYWYRQTLGQGPEFLTYFQNEAQLEKSRLLSDRFSAERPKGSFSTLEIQRTEQGDSAMYLCASSSPRGTSGRPNYEQYFGPGTRLTVT.

The rearrangement uses TRBV28 and TRBJ2-7; TRBD2 aligns across 7 bases. The germline V gene encodes CDR1 MDHEN and CDR2 SYDVKM. The junction had 7 bases not matched to a gene; V was cut back by 10 bases and J by 4 bases. The CDR3 runs to 12 residues. Here the CDR3 DNA reads TGTGCCAACATTGGTAGCGGGTACGAGCAGTACTTC. Its translation: CANIGSGYEQYF. Filled out from reference TRBV28 and TRBJ2-7, the complete variable domain reads DVKVTQSSRYLVKRTGEKVFLECVQDMDHENMFWYRQDPGLGLRLIYFSYDVKMKEKGDIPEGYSVSREKKERFSLILESASTNQTSMYLCANIGSGYEQYFGPGTRLTVT.

The rearrangement uses TRBV4-1 and TRBJ2-7; D is unclear. The germline V gene encodes CDR1 MGHRA and CDR2 YSYEKL. The germline V and J ends were trimmed by 0 bases and 1 base, with 7 bases remaining between them. The CDR3 extends over 14 amino acids. The CDR3 nucleotides read TGCGCCAGCAGCCAAGATAGTGCATCCTACGAGCAGTACTTC. This codes for CASSQDSASYEQYF.

The chain combines TRBV9 with TRBJ2-5; 7 nucleotides match TRBD1. The CDR3 runs to 15 residues. J gave up 5 bases and V 3 bases, and 10 bases lay outside the gene matches. Germline values: CDR1 SGDLS, CDR2 YYNGEE. The CDR3 region has the DNA TGTGCCAGCAGCGGGACAGGAGCCGTTTGGGAGACCCAGTACTTC. It codes for CASSGTGAVWETQYF.

This rearrangement joins TRBV5-4 to TRBJ2-7, with D possibly matching TRBD2 (5 bases). V lost 5 bases and J 0 bases, leaving 15 bases between the germline ends. The CDR3 consists of 15 residues. Germline CDR1 is SGHNT and CDR2 is YYREEE (reference sequence). CDR3 sequence: CASSFPGESSYEQYF. CDR3 nucleotides: TGTGCCAGCAGTTTTCCCGGGGAAAGCTCCTACGAGCAGTACTTC.

The rearrangement joins TRBV15 to TRBJ1-3, with D possibly matching TRBD1 (6 bases). There are 15 residues in the CDR3. CDR1 is LNHNV and CDR2 is YYDKDF in the germline V gene (reference sequence). Trimming removed 9 bases at V and 0 bases at J, with 15 bases between. The CDR3 is CATTQDRVSGNTIYF. The CDR3 bases are TGTGCCACTACCCAGGACAGAGTCTCTGGAAACACCATATATTTT.

V usage is TRBV5-1 and J usage is TRBJ2-4, with D maybe TRBD2 (5 bases). This CDR3 is built from 16 residues. Trimming cost V 0 bases and J 0 bases, with 10 bases left between them. The V gene's germline CDR1 is SGHRS and CDR2 YFSETQ. The CDR3: CASSLEPGLAKNIQYF. CDR3 coding DNA: TGCGCCAGCAGCTTGGAACCAGGACTAGCCAAAAACATTCAGTACTTC.

The chain links TRBV28 to TRBJ1-1; D remains unclear. V was trimmed by 8 bases and J by 0 bases, leaving 13 bases between them. CDR1 is MDHEN, CDR2 SYDVKM, per germline. The CDR3 extends over 14 amino acids. The CDR3 loop reads CASGLKNMNTEAFF. DNA for the CDR3: TGTGCCAGCGGACTTAAGAACATGAACACTGAAGCTTTCTTT.

V gene TRBV7-2 combines with J gene TRBJ1-2; 8 bases line up with TRBD1. V lost 5 bases, J lost 3 bases, and 20 bases stayed unmatched. The CDR3 loop spans 19 amino acids. Germline V gene data show CDR1 as SGHTA and CDR2 as FQGNSA. The CDR3 here is CASSLEGPRGQGRDYGYTF. CDR3 nucleotide sequence: TGTGCCAGCAGCCTAGAGGGCCCCCGCGGACAGGGCCGGGACTATGGCTACACCTTC.

The chain carries TRBV14 and TRBJ2-7; 8 bases fit TRBD1. The CDR3 sequence is 16 residues long. The germline V gene has CDR1 SGHDN and CDR2 FVKESK. After removal of 3 bases from V and 2 bases from J, the junction contained 9 bases not matched to a gene. CDR3 sequence reads: CASSQTGDKLPYEQYF. For the CDR3, the DNA is TGTGCCAGCAGCCAGACAGGGGACAAACTCCCCTACGAGCAGTACTTC.